This T cell receptor (beta chain) was identified during a study of spatial heterogeneity in lung cancer. Looking at the study overall: Unique TCR and UMI combinations averaged more than ten appearances each in raw reads. General study points: Relative to follow-up, resection was when ubiquitous expanded tumor TCRs appeared more in blood.

Time point here: sample taken at primary tumor resection. The authors sequenced whole RNA from tumor, nontumor lung or frozen PBMC without sorting. The approximately 70 donors had untreated early-stage non-small cell lung cancer. This clonotype was picked up many times. Its target is not known. The V gene lost 8 bases and the J gene lost 2 bases, with 17 bases spanning the gap. The CDR3 is 14 residues long. CDR1 SGHRS and CDR2 YFSETQ come from the germline V gene. The presence of a unique molecular identifier marked each TCR cDNA molecule. TCRdb ran MiXCR on the 5' RACE reads and lists one entry per CDR3 protein. The data show approximately 9,400 distinct CDR3 sequences, with 4.5% to 6% seen just once and 25% to 30% held by the top ten.

Specimen: PBMCs, collected at surgery. The TCR originated in a male donor with early-stage non-small cell lung cancer. J is TRBJ2-7 and V is TRBV5-1, with TRBD2 as a possible D gene (5 bases). This CDR3 reads CASGPGGPTYEQYF. CDR3 DNA sequence: TGCGCCAGTGGTCCGGGCGGGCCAACCTACGAGCAGTACTTC.